Sequencing of this T cell receptor beta chain was carried out in a study of cytomegalovirus exposure and HLA in healthy donors. Overall study findings and caveats: By HLA locus, TCR association rates varied in a later analysis, with DRB1 showing the most and HLA-C the fewest. Excluded were some V segments that proved indistinguishable, including TRBV6-2 and TRBV6-3. Reportedly, cytomegalovirus status was diagnosed with high sensitivity and specificity. Relative to equally common others, HLA-associated TCR beta chains showed greater clonal expansion in a later analysis.

Details on this clone: Its antigen remains unknown.

PCR amplification relied on 60 Vbeta primers (plus 13 Jbeta primers). TCRdb's table, derived via immunoSEQ multiplex PCR, lists solely in-frame clones and lacks some. Of 120,000 or so clones in the sample, roughly 78% were seen once. The CDR3 loop spans 12 amino acids. Germline V gene lookup returns CDR1 SGHDT and CDR2 YYEEEE. Between the trimmed V and J ends, which lost 4 bases and 4 bases, there was a span of 8 bases. The chain combines TRBV5-6 with TRBJ1-2; a possible D gene is TRBD1 (5 bases). The TCR comes from a man aged 40-50 years in good health and CMV-seronegative. The sequenced sample was PBMCs. The chain's CDR3 is CASSGDFYGYTF. As DNA, the CDR3 is TGTGCCAGCAGCGGGGACTTCTATGGCTACACCTTC.